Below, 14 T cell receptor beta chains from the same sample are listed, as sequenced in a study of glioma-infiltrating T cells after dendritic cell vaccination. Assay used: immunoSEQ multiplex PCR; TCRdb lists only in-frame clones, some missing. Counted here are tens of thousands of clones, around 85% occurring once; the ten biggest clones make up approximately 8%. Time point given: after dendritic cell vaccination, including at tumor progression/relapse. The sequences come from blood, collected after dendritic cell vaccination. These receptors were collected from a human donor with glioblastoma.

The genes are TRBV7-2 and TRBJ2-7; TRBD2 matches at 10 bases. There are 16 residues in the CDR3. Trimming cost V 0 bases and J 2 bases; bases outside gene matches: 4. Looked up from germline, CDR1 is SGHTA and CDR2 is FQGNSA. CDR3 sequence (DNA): TGTGCCAGCAGCTTAGCGTCTAGCGGGGGCCCCTACGAGCAGTACTTC. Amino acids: CASSLASSGGPYEQYF.

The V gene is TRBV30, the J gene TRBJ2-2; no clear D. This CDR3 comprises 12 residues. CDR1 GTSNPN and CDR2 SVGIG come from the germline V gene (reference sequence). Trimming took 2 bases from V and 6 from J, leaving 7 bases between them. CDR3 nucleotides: TGTGCCTGGAGTCCTGGGCCCGGGGAGCTGTTTTTT. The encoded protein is CAWSPGPGELFF.

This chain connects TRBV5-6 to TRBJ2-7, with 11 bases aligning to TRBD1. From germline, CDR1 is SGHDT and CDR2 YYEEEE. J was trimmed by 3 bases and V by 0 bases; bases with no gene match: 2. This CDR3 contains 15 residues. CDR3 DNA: TGTGCCAGCAGCTTGGGCGGGACAGGGGGCTACGAGCAGTACTTC. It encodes CASSLGGTGGYEQYF. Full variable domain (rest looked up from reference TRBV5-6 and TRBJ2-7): DAGVTQSPTHLIKTRGQQVTLRCSPKSGHDTVSWYQQALGQGPQFIFQYYEEEERQRGNFPDRFSGHQFPNYSSELNVNALLLGDSALYLCASSLGGTGGYEQYFGPGTRLTVT.

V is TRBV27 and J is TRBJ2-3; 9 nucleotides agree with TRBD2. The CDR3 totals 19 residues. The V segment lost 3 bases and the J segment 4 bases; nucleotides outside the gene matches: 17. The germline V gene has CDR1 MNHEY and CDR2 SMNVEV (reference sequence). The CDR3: CASSFSLPRGAGGADTQYF. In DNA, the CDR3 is TGTGCCAGCAGTTTCAGCCTACCCCGAGGAGCGGGGGGCGCAGATACGCAGTATTTT.

CDR3 in DNA: TGTGCCAGCAGCTTCGACAAAGCTAGCACAGATACGCAGTATTTT. Protein: CASSFDKASTDTQYF. This chain uses TRBV7-3 with TRBJ2-3; D is ambiguous. V lost 3 bases to trimming and J lost 0 bases, with 10 bases between them. Per germline, CDR1 SGHTA and CDR2 FQGTGA. This CDR3 has 15 amino acids.

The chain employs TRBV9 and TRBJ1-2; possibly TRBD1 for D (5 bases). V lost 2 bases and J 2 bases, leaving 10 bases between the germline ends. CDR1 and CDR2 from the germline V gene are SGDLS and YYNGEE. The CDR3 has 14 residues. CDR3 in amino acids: CASSVSDRNYGYTF. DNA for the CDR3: TGTGCCAGCAGCGTCAGCGACAGAAACTATGGCTACACCTTC.

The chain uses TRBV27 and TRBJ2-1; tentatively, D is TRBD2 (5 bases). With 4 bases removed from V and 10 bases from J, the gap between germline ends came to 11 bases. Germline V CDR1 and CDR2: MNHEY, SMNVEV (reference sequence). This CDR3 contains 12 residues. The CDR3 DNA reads TGTGCCAGCAGTTATGGAGGATACGAGCAGTTCTTC. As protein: CASSYGGYEQFF.

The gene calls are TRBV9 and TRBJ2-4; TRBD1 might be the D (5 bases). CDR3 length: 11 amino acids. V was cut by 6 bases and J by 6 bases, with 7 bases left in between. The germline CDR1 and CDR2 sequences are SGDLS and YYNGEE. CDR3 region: CASTDRNIQYF. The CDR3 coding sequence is TGTGCCAGCACCGACAGAAACATTCAGTACTTC.

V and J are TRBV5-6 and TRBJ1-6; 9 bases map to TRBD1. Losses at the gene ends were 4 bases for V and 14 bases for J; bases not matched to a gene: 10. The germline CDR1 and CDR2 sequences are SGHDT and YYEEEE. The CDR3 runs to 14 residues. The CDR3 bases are TGTGCCAGCAGCCCGGGACAGGGCTTTACGGCCCTCCACTTT. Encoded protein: CASSPGQGFTALHF.

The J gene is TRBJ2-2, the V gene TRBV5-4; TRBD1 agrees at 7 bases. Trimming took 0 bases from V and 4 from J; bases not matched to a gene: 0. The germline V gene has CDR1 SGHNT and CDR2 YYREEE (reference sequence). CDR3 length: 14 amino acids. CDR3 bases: TGTGCCAGCAGCTTGGGACAGGGCACCGGGGAGCTGTTTTTT. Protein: CASSLGQGTGELFF.

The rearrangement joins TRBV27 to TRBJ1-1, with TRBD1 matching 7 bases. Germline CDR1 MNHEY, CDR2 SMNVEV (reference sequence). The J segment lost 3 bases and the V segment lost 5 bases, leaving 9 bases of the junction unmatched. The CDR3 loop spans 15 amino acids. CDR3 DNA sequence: TGTGCCAGCAGTCCTCGACAGGGTTCGTACACTGAAGCTTTCTTT. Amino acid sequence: CASSPRQGSYTEAFF.

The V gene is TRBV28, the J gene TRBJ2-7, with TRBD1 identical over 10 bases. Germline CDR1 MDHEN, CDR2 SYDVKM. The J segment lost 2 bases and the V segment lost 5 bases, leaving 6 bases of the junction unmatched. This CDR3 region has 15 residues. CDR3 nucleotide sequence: TGTGCCAGCAGTCCCGCCGGGACAGGGGCCTACGAGCAGTACTTC. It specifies CASSPAGTGAYEQYF.

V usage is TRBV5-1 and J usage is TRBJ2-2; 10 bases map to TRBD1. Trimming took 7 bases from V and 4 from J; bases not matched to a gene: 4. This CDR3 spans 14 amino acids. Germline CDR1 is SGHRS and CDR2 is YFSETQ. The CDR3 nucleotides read TGCGCCAGCTCGGGACAGGGGCCCACCGGGGAGCTGTTTTTT. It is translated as CASSGQGPTGELFF.

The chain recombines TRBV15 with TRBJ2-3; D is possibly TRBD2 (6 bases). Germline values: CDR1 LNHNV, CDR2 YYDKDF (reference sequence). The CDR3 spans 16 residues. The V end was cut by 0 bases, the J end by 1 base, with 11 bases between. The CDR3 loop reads CATSRDTGLGTDTQYF. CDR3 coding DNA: TGTGCCACCAGCAGAGATACGGGACTCGGCACAGATACGCAGTATTTT.